This entry lists 2 T cell receptor beta chains sequenced from one sample in a study of blood T cells in healthy people across ages. Primed by a sample-barcoded 5' primer and a J-beta primer mix, a second PCR proceeded for about 6 to 12 cycles. TCRdb ran MiXCR on the 5' RACE reads and lists one entry per CDR3 protein. The sample records 650,000 to 900,000 distinct CDR3 sequences, approximately 59% being singletons. The material sequenced was blood. These receptors all come from a man aged 25-40 years in good health.

The chain recombines TRBV20-1 with TRBJ2-5, with 11 bases lining up with TRBD1. Per germline, CDR1 DFQATT and CDR2 SNEGSKA (reference sequence). The ends lost 3 bases at V and 5 bases at J; junction bases unmatched: 8. This CDR3 region has 15 residues. CDR3: CSASLAGTGGETQYF. The CDR3 DNA reads TGCAGTGCTAGTCTCGCCGGGACAGGGGGGGAGACCCAGTACTTC.

The chain employs TRBV28 and TRBJ2-1; 9 nucleotides align to TRBD1. With 8 bases clipped from V and 5 bases from J, the junction kept 10 bases outside the gene matches. CDR3 length equals 15 residues. In germline, CDR1 is MDHEN, CDR2 SYDVKM. In nucleotides, the CDR3 is TGTGCCAGCGGTAATCACAGGGGGCTCCACAATGAGCAGTTCTTC. Translation: CASGNHRGLHNEQFF.